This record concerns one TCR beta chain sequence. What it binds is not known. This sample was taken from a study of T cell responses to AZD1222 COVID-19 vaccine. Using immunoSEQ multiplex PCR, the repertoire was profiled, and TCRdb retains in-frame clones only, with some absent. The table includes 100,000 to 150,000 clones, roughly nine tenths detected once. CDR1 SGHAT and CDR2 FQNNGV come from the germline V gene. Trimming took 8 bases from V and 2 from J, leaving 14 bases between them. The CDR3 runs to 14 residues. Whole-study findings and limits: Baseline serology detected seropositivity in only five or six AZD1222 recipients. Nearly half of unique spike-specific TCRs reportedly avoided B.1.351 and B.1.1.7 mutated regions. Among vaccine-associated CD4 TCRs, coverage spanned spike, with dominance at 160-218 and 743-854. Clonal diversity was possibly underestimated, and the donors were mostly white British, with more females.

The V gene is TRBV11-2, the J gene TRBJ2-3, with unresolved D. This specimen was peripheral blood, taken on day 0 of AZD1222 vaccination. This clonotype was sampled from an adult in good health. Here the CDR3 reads CASLPGVFTDTQYF. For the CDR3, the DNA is TGTGCCAGCCTTCCAGGCGTTTTCACAGATACGCAGTATTTT.